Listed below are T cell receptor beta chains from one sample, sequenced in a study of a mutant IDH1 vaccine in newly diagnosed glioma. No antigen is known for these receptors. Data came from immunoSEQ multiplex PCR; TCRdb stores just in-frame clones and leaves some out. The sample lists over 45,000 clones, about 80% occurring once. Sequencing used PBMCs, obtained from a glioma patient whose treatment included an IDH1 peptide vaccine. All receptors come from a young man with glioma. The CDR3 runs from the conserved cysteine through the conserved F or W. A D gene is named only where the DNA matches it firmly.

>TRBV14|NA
CASSPTGKNEQFF
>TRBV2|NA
CASRAGHPYGYTF
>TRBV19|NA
CASSVTGHPGYGYTF
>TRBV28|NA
CASSSPGGSSGNTIYF
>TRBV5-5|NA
CASRVVANEKLFF
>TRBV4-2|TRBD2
CASSQEGSSGGYNEQFF
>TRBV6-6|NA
CASSLYHMNTEAFF
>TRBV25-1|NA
CASSVGEKLFF
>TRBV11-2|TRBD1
CASSPRTGAPRRVIYF
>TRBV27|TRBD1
CASSLSQGPYNEQFF
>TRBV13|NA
CASSLRTKNEQYF
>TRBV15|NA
CATSRDWGMDRYTF
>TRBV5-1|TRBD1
CASRIRDRGPYSNQPQHF
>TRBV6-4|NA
CASSDSWSTDTQYF
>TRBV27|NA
CASSLQGNYGYTF
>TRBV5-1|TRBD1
CASSPLQGAFETQYF
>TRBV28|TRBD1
CASSASPSSRGRTDTQYF
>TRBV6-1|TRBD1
CASSEAAGGYSPLHF
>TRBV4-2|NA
CASSWMQGSKQHF
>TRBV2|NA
CATRGVARGDSYEQYF
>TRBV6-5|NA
CASSLTFYTEAFF
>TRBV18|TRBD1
CASSPRQGRDTGELFF
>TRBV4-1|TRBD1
CASSRGTVLNMATEAFF
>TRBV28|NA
CASSFWSGLTPNQPQHF
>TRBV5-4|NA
CASSLADTGTDTQYF
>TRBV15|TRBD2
CATSRDLEGLAFTGELFF
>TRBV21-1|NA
CASSGLNCYNEQFF
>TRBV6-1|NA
CATSVPSSVYTF
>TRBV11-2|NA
CASSLDVGGSTEAFF
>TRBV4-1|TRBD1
CASSQGQGGTEAFF
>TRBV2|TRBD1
CASSGQGIGAKNIQYF
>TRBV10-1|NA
CASSESGVASYTQYF
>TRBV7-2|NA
CASSLFGQPQHF
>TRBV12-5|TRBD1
CASGLPGTGGLVNTEAFF
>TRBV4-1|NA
CASSPGSLEGAYGTGELFF
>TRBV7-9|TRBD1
CASSPGQEPYEQYF
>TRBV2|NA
CASSAYTNTGELFF
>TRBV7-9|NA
CASRPQKSSYNEQFF
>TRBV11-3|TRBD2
CASSLRTSSQETQYF
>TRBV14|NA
CASSQVGRPPYEQYF
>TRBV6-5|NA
CASSRAGEWAEAFF
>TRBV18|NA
CASSPDGNNQPQHF
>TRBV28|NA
CASSLGGMGTGELFF
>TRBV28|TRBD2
CASSKAGGPYNEQFF
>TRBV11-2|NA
CASSLASWTGQIDNEQFF
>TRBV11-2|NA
CASSLDLVRGGDTDTQYF
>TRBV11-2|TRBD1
CASSLGTGEQYF
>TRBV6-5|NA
CASSYPPGEQYF
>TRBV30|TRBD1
CAWRTTGGSYEQYF
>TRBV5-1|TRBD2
CASSLTGTSGGQNIQYF
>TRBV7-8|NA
CASSSNNRGNTGELFF
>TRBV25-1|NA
CATLGPRYEQYF